This T cell receptor (beta chain) originates from a study of cytomegalovirus exposure and HLA in healthy donors. About the study: Researchers previously reported finding fewer than 140 million unique TCR beta sequences from approximately 200 million T cells.

Germline V gene data show CDR1 as MDHEN and CDR2 as SYDVKM. Trimming took off 1 base at V and 2 bases at J, with 12 bases between the two ends. The CDR3 extends over 15 amino acids. Researchers ran the PCR with 60 Vbeta and 13 Jbeta primers. The repertoire was sequenced with immunoSEQ multiplex PCR; TCRdb's copy has only in-frame clones and lacks some. Of roughly 190,000 clones listed, approximately 82% are singletons. Study outcomes and limitations: Reportedly, TCR beta sequences accurately predicted HLA-A and HLA-B alleles in most subjects.

As regards this clone: Its antigen remains unidentified.

The donors, nominally healthy at sampling, likely had unrecorded immune exposures. The TCR was taken from a woman aged 18-35 years in good health and CMV-seronegative. The chain employs TRBV28 and TRBJ2-7, with D possibly being TRBD2 (5 bases). Input material: PBMCs. The CDR3 loop reads CASSLFVPGTYEQYF. In DNA form, the CDR3 reads TGTGCCAGCAGTTTATTCGTTCCCGGGACCTACGAGCAGTACTTC.